These T cell receptor beta chains were read from a single sample in a study of T-cell memory formation after mild COVID-19. Each CDR3 protein is one row after TCRdb ran MiXCR on the 5' RACE reads. The table lists some 290,000 distinct CDR3 sequences, roughly 15% of them singletons. The material sequenced was PBMCs or a T cell subset sorted from them (not recorded which). These receptors were taken from a man aged 18 to 29 who had mild COVID-19 (a few samples of this study predate the infection). Cell type and time point are not known. The CDR3 runs from the conserved cysteine through the conserved F or W. The order of the fields is clone size, D gene, J gene, V gene, CDR3 DNA, CDR3 protein. The D gene is left open where the match is weak. A clone size is listed for some rows: how often the clone was seen (once, few, many), or a class if it is expanded.

clone_size: many
d_call: .
j_call: TRBJ2-7
v_call: TRBV4-3
cdr3_nt: TGCGCCAGCAGCGCCCAAACTAGCTTCGAGCAGTACTTC
cdr3_aa: CASSAQTSFEQYF

clone_size: .
d_call: TRBD1
j_call: TRBJ1-2
v_call: TRBV5-5
cdr3_nt: TGTGCCAGCAGCGGGGGACAGGCCGTCCCCGGCACCTTC
cdr3_aa: CASSGGQAVPGTF

clone_size: many
d_call: .
j_call: TRBJ2-3
v_call: TRBV7-2
cdr3_nt: TGTGCCAGCAGGACGGCCCGTGGAGGCACGCAGTATTTT
cdr3_aa: CASRTARGGTQYF

clone_size: .
d_call: TRBD1
j_call: TRBJ2-3
v_call: TRBV28
cdr3_nt: TGTGCCAGCAGGGGACAGAGTACCATAGATACGCAGTATTTT
cdr3_aa: CASRGQSTIDTQYF

clone_size: .
d_call: TRBD1
j_call: TRBJ2-2
v_call: TRBV7-2
cdr3_nt: TGTGCCAGCAGCCCAGTGTGGACAGGGGGCGGGGAGCTGTTTTTT
cdr3_aa: CASSPVWTGGGELFF

clone_size: .
d_call: .
j_call: TRBJ1-5
v_call: TRBV12-3/TRBV12-4
cdr3_nt: TGTGCCAGCAGTTTAGCGCCGGGGGGCGATCAGCCCCAGCATTTT
cdr3_aa: CASSLAPGGDQPQHF

clone_size: once
d_call: TRBD2
j_call: TRBJ2-5
v_call: TRBV9
cdr3_nt: TGTGCCAGCAGCGCTCGGGGGGGAGAGACCCAGTACTTC
cdr3_aa: CASSARGGETQYF

clone_size: .
d_call: TRBD2
j_call: TRBJ2-1
v_call: TRBV3-1
cdr3_nt: TGTGCCAGCAGCTCCCTAGCGGCACAGAATGAGCAGTTCTTC
cdr3_aa: CASSSLAAQNEQFF

clone_size: .
d_call: .
j_call: TRBJ2-2
v_call: TRBV29-1
cdr3_nt: TGCAGCGCAGTGGGCGCGAACACCGGGGAGCTGTTTTTT
cdr3_aa: CSAVGANTGELFF

clone_size: few
d_call: .
j_call: TRBJ1-1
v_call: TRBV7-9
cdr3_nt: TGTGCCAGCAGCTTGGGCAGGATGAACACTGAAGCTTTCTTT
cdr3_aa: CASSLGRMNTEAFF

clone_size: few
d_call: TRBD1
j_call: TRBJ1-2
v_call: TRBV18
cdr3_nt: TGTGCCAGCTCACCAAGGGCCTGGACAGGGGGCAATGGTGGCTACACCTTC
cdr3_aa: CASSPRAWTGGNGGYTF

clone_size: few
d_call: .
j_call: TRBJ1-6
v_call: TRBV18
cdr3_nt: TGTGCCAGCTCCCCCGAAGGGGAAAGTAGCAGGTCACCCCTCCACTTT
cdr3_aa: CASSPEGESSRSPLHF

clone_size: .
d_call: .
j_call: TRBJ1-4
v_call: TRBV5-1
cdr3_nt: TGCGCCAGCAGCCCGGAGGCTAATGAAAAACTGTTTTTT
cdr3_aa: CASSPEANEKLFF

clone_size: .
d_call: .
j_call: TRBJ1-1
v_call: TRBV7-9
cdr3_nt: TGTGCCAGCAGCTCCAGGGAGAACACTGAAGCTTTCTTT
cdr3_aa: CASSSRENTEAFF

clone_size: many
d_call: .
j_call: TRBJ2-7
v_call: TRBV5-1
cdr3_nt: TGCGCCAGCAGCTCGCCAGGCTCCTACGAGCAGTACTTC
cdr3_aa: CASSSPGSYEQYF

clone_size: .
d_call: TRBD1
j_call: TRBJ2-3
v_call: TRBV9
cdr3_nt: TGTGCCAGCAGCTCCCGGACAGGGGAAATCACAGATACGCAGTATTTT
cdr3_aa: CASSSRTGEITDTQYF

clone_size: few
d_call: .
j_call: TRBJ2-1
v_call: TRBV4-3
cdr3_nt: TGCGCCAGCAGCCAAGAAGGGAGGGGGCGGCGGAATGAGCAGTTCTTC
cdr3_aa: CASSQEGRGRRNEQFF

clone_size: .
d_call: .
j_call: TRBJ2-5
v_call: TRBV5-1
cdr3_nt: TGCGCCAGCAGCTTAGGGCAGGGGAGGCAAGAGACCCAGTACTTC
cdr3_aa: CASSLGQGRQETQYF

clone_size: .
d_call: TRBD1
j_call: TRBJ1-5
v_call: TRBV29-1
cdr3_nt: TGCAGCGTGGGGGAGGGACAGCACAGCAATCAGCCCCAGCATTTT
cdr3_aa: CSVGEGQHSNQPQHF

clone_size: .
d_call: .
j_call: TRBJ2-2
v_call: TRBV3-1
cdr3_nt: TGTGCCAGCAGCCACGGGTGGACCGGGGAGCTGTTTTTT
cdr3_aa: CASSHGWTGELFF

clone_size: .
d_call: .
j_call: TRBJ2-7
v_call: TRBV4-1
cdr3_nt: TGCGCCAGCAGCCAAGATCTTTACGGGCCCTACGAGCAGTACTTC
cdr3_aa: CASSQDLYGPYEQYF

clone_size: many
d_call: TRBD2
j_call: TRBJ2-1
v_call: TRBV6-1
cdr3_nt: TGTGCCAGCAGCCAGACTAGCGGGGGGTACAATGAGCAGTTCTTC
cdr3_aa: CASSQTSGGYNEQFF

clone_size: many
d_call: TRBD1
j_call: TRBJ2-3
v_call: TRBV5-1
cdr3_nt: TGCGCCAGCAGCTCGTCCGGGACAGGGGAGAATACGCAGTATTTT
cdr3_aa: CASSSSGTGENTQYF

clone_size: few
d_call: TRBD2
j_call: TRBJ2-1
v_call: TRBV7-3
cdr3_nt: TGTGCCAGCAGCCTACTAGCGGGGGGGCTGTACAATGAGCAGTTCTTC
cdr3_aa: CASSLLAGGLYNEQFF

clone_size: few
d_call: .
j_call: TRBJ2-1
v_call: TRBV21-1
cdr3_nt: TGTGCCAGCAGACTCAGGACAGGGCAGGTCAATGAGCAGTTCTTC
cdr3_aa: CASRLRTGQVNEQFF

clone_size: .
d_call: TRBD1
j_call: TRBJ2-4
v_call: TRBV6-5
cdr3_nt: TGTGCCAGCAGTTATGACGTGGGGGACAGGCTAGCCAAAAACATTCAGTACTTC
cdr3_aa: CASSYDVGDRLAKNIQYF

clone_size: .
d_call: .
j_call: TRBJ2-1
v_call: TRBV20-1
cdr3_nt: TGCAGTGCTAGCGGGGGAGGTAACAATGAGCAGTTCTTC
cdr3_aa: CSASGGGNNEQFF

clone_size: few
d_call: TRBD1
j_call: TRBJ1-2
v_call: TRBV12-3/TRBV12-4
cdr3_nt: TGTGCCAGCAGTAGGACAGGGCGTCTGGTCTATGGCTACACCTTC
cdr3_aa: CASSRTGRLVYGYTF

clone_size: few
d_call: .
j_call: TRBJ2-5
v_call: TRBV5-5
cdr3_nt: TGTGCCAGCAGCTTGGGGGGCTTTGAGACCCAGTACTTC
cdr3_aa: CASSLGGFETQYF

clone_size: few
d_call: .
j_call: TRBJ2-1
v_call: TRBV3-1
cdr3_nt: TGTGCCAGCAGCCTGCTTGCATATGAGCAGTTCTTC
cdr3_aa: CASSLLAYEQFF

clone_size: many
d_call: .
j_call: TRBJ2-2
v_call: TRBV5-1
cdr3_nt: TGCGCCAGCAGCTACCAACAGGGCTCCGGGGAGCTGTTTTTT
cdr3_aa: CASSYQQGSGELFF

clone_size: .
d_call: .
j_call: TRBJ2-1
v_call: TRBV10-3
cdr3_nt: TGTGCCATCAGCTCCGGGACGGGGAACAATGAGCAGTTCTTC
cdr3_aa: CAISSGTGNNEQFF

clone_size: .
d_call: .
j_call: TRBJ2-6
v_call: TRBV4-3
cdr3_nt: TGCGCCAGCAGCCTTGATGCTCAGGGCACTGGGGCCAACGTCCTGACTTTC
cdr3_aa: CASSLDAQGTGANVLTF

clone_size: .
d_call: .
j_call: TRBJ2-7
v_call: TRBV2
cdr3_nt: TGTGCCAGCAGTGAAGACTTTCAAGCCTACGAGCAGTACTTC
cdr3_aa: CASSEDFQAYEQYF

clone_size: .
d_call: TRBD2
j_call: TRBJ2-3
v_call: TRBV15
cdr3_nt: TGTGCCACCAGCATCGGACTAGCGGGGGCCACAGATACGCAGTATTTT
cdr3_aa: CATSIGLAGATDTQYF

clone_size: .
d_call: TRBD1
j_call: TRBJ1-1
v_call: TRBV7-2
cdr3_nt: TGTGCCAGCAGCTTAGGACAGGGAGGGGACACTGAAGCTTTCTTT
cdr3_aa: CASSLGQGGDTEAFF

clone_size: .
d_call: .
j_call: TRBJ1-2
v_call: TRBV5-1
cdr3_nt: TGCGCCAGCAGCGAGGGACATGGCCATGGCTACACCTTC
cdr3_aa: CASSEGHGHGYTF

clone_size: few
d_call: .
j_call: TRBJ2-1
v_call: TRBV15
cdr3_nt: TGTGCCACCAGCACCCGGGCGGCAGGGAATCTAGATGAGCAGTTCTTC
cdr3_aa: CATSTRAAGNLDEQFF